This paragraph reports one T cell receptor beta chain. Assay: immunoSEQ multiplex PCR; the TCRdb copy retains only in-frame clones and omits some. The sample records 70,000 to 90,000 clones, around 93% being singletons. The data are from a study of T cell changes during pregnancy in multiple sclerosis. Trimming took 7 bases from V and 10 from J, leaving 29 bases between them. Germline CDR1 is MNHEY and CDR2 is SMNVEV (reference sequence). The CDR3 contains 17 residues. The V gene is TRBV27, the J gene TRBJ2-1; D uncertain. The receptor was isolated from a female donor with multiple sclerosis, enrolled in a pregnancy study. The sequenced sample was peripheral blood, obtained in the first trimester of pregnancy. The CDR3: CASNDRGFNPLQREQFF. CDR3 nucleotide sequence: TGTGCCAGCAACGATCGCGGATTTAACCCCCTCCAAAGGGAGCAGTTCTTC.